This TCR beta chain was sequenced for a study of blood T cells in healthy people across ages. General study results and limits: Diversity estimates from one million T cells were considered underestimates. For the donors, CMV status was unknown and possibly confounded expanded clonotype changes. More naive CD4+ cells and higher diversity marked long-lived donors relative to aged donors.

The CDR3 contains 14 residues. V dropped 6 bases and J dropped 2 bases, with 12 bases sitting between them. As regards this clonotype: The antigen is not known.

Together with a sample-barcoded 5' primer, a J-beta primer mix was included in a second PCR lasting about 7 to 12 cycles. Using its own MiXCR run on the 5' RACE reads, TCRdb lists one record per CDR3 protein. The sample comprises around 800,000 distinct CDR3 sequences, under 80% of which are singletons, and 25% to 35% rests with the top ten. Sequencing input: blood. The chain links TRBV12-3 or TRBV12-4 to TRBJ2-3; unclear D gene. The TCR sequence derives from a man aged 25 to 45 in good health. DNA of the CDR3: TGTGCCAGCAGGCTAAGTCGCGACACAGATACGCAGTATTTT. This translates into CASRLSRDTDTQYF.